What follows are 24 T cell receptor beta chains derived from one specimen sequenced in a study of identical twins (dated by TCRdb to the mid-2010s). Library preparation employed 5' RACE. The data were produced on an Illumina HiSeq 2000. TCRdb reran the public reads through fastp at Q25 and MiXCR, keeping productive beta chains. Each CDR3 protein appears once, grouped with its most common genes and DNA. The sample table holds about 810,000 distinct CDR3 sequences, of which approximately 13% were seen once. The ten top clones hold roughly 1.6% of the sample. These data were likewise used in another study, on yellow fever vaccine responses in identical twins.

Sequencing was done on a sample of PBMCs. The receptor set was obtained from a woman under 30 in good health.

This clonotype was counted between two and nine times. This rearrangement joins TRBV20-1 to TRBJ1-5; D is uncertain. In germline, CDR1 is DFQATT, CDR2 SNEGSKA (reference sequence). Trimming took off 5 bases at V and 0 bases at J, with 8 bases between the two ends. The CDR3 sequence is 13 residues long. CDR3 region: CSASTISNQPQHF. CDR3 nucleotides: TGCAGTGCTTCCACGATTAGCAATCAGCCCCAGCATTTT.

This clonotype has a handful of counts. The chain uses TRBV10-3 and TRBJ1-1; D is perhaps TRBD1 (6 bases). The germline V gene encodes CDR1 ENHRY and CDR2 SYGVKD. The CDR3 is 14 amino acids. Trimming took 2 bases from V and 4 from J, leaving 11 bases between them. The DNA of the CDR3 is TGTGCCATCAGTGAGGAGGGGGATGTCACTGAAGCTTTCTTT. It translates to CAISEEGDVTEAFF.

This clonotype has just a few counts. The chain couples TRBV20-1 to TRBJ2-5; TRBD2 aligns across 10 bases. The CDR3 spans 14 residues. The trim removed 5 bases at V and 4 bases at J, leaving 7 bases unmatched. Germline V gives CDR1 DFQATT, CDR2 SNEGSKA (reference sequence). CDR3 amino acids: CSASSGGAGETQYF. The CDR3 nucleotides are TGCAGTGCTTCCAGCGGGGGGGCCGGAGAGACCCAGTACTTC.

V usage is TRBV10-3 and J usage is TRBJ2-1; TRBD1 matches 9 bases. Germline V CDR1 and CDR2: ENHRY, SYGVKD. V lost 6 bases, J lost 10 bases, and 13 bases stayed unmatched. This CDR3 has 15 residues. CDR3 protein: CAIREGPGQGEEQFF. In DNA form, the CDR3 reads TGTGCCATCAGGGAGGGCCCGGGACAGGGAGAGGAGCAGTTCTTC.

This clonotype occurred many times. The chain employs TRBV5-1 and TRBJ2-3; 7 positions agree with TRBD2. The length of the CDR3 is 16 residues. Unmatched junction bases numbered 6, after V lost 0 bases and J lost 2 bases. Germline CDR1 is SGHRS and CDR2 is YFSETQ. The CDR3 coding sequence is TGCGCCAGCAGCTTGGGGTCAGCGGGATACACAGATACGCAGTATTTT. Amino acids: CASSLGSAGYTDTQYF. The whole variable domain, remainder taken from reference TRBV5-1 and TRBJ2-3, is KAGVTQTPRYLIKTRGQQVTLSCSPISGHRSVSWYQQTPGQGLQFLFEYFSETQRNKGNFPGRFSGRQFSNSRSEMNVSTLELGDSALYLCASSLGSAGYTDTQYFGPGTRLTVL.

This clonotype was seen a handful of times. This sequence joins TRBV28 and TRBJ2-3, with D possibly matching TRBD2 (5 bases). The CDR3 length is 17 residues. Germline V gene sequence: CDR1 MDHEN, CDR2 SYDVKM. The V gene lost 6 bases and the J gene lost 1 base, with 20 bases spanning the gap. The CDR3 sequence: CASSRSTNRVGTDTQYF. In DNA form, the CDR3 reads TGTGCCAGCAGCCGATCGACTAATCGCGTGGGCACAGATACGCAGTATTTT.

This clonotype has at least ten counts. The CDR3 region is CASSLTGRSSYNEQFF. The CDR3 DNA reads as TGTGCCAGCAGCTTAACCGGCCGTAGCTCCTACAATGAGCAGTTCTTC. This chain joins TRBV12-3 or TRBV12-4 and TRBJ2-1; D gene unclear. V was trimmed by 6 bases and J by 0 bases, leaving 15 bases between them. This CDR3 is built from 16 residues.

The CDR3 region has the DNA TGTGCCACCAGTGACATGGACAGGGGAGTAGGTTCCTACAATGAGCAGTTCTTC. It encodes CATSDMDRGVGSYNEQFF. This chain uses TRBV24-1 with TRBJ2-1, with 9 bases matching TRBD1. The ends lost 4 bases at V and 1 base at J; junction bases unmatched: 10. There are 18 residues in the CDR3. Germline CDR1 reads KGHDR; CDR2 reads SFDVKD.

CDR3 residues: CASNREQGNNSPLHF. The DNA of the CDR3 is TGTGCCAGCAACCGAGAACAGGGGAATAATTCACCCCTCCACTTT. The rearrangement links TRBV28 to TRBJ1-6; TRBD1 matches at 7 bases. Trimming at V came to 7 bases and at J to 5 bases, leaving 8 bases not matched to a gene. The length of the CDR3 is 15 residues. CDR1 MDHEN and CDR2 SYDVKM come from the germline V gene.

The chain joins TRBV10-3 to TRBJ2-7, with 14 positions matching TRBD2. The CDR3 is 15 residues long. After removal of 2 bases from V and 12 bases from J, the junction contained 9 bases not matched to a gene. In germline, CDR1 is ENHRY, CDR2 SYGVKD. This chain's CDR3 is CAISEGGLAGDEVYF. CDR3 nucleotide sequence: TGTGCCATCAGTGAGGGGGGACTAGCGGGAGACGAGGTGTACTTC.

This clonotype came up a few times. CDR3 coding DNA: TGTGCCAGCAGTGAGCAAAGACAGTGGGATAACACCGGGGAGCTGTTTTTT. As protein: CASSEQRQWDNTGELFF. The chain is built from TRBV25-1 and TRBJ2-2, with D perhaps TRBD1 (5 bases). Germline V CDR1 and CDR2: MGHDK, SYGVNS. The CDR3 loop spans 17 amino acids. V was pared by 3 bases and J by 2 bases, with 16 bases between.

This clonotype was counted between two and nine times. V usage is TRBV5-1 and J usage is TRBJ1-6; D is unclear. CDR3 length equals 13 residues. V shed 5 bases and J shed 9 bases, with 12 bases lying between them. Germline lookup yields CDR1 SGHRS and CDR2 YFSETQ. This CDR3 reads CASRGPEGSPLHF. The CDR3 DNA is TGCGCCAGCAGGGGTCCCGAAGGTTCACCCCTCCACTTT.

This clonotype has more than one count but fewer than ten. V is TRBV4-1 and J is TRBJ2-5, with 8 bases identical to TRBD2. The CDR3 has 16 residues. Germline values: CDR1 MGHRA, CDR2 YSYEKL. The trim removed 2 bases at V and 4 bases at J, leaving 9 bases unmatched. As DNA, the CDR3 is TGCGCCAGCAGCCAATATCAGCGGGAGACGGGAGAGACCCAGTACTTC. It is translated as CASSQYQRETGETQYF.

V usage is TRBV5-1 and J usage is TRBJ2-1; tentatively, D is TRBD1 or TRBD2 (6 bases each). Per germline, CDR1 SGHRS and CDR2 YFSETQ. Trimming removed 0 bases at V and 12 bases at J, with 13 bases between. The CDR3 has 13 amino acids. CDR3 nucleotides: TGCGCCAGCAGCTTGGTAGTCGGGGGCACGCAGTTCTTC. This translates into CASSLVVGGTQFF.

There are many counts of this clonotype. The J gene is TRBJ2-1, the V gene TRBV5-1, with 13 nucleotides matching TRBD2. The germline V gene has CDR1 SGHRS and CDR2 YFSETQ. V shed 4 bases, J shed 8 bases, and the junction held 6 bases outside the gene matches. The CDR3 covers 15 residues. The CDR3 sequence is CASSRTSGRVDEQFF. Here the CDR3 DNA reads TGCGCCAGCAGCCGTACTAGCGGGAGGGTCGATGAGCAGTTCTTC.

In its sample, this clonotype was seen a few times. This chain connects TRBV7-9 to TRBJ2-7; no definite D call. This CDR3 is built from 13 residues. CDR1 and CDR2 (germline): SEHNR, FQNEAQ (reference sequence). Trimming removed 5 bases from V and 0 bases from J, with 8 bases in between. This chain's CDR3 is CASSRPASYEQYF. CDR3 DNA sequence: TGTGCCAGCAGCCGTCCCGCCTCCTACGAGCAGTACTTC.

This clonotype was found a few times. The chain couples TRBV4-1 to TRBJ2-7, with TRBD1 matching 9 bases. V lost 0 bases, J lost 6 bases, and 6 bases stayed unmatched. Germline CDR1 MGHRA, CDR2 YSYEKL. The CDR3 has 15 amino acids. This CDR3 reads CASSQDGTGFSEQYF. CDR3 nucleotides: TGCGCCAGCAGCCAAGATGGGACAGGGTTTTCCGAGCAGTACTTC.

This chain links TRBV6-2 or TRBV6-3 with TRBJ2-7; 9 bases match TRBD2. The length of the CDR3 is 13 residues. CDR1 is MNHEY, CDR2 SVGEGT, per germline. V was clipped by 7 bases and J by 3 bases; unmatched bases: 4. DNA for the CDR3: TGTGCCAGCACCCAGCGGGGGGTCTACGAGCAGTACGTC. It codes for CASTQRGVYEQYV.

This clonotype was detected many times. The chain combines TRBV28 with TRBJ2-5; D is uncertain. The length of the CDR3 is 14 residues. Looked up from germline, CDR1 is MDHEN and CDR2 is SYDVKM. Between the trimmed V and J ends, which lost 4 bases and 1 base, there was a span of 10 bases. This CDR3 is CASSSPPGQETQYF. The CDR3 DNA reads TGTGCCAGCAGTTCCCCCCCAGGCCAAGAGACCCAGTACTTC.

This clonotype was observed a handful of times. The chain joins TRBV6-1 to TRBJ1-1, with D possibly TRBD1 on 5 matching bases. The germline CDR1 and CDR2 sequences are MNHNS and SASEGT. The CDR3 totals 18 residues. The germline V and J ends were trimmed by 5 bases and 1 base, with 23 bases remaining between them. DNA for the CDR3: TGTGCCAGCAGTCGGTATTGGGACGGACTTTGGGGGAACACTGAAGCTTTCTTT. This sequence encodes CASSRYWDGLWGNTEAFF.

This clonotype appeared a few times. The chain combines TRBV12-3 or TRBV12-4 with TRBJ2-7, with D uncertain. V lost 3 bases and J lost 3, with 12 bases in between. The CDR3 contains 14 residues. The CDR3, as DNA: TGTGCCAGCAGTTTGTCGACGGTGTTCTACGAGCAGTACTTC. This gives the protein CASSLSTVFYEQYF.

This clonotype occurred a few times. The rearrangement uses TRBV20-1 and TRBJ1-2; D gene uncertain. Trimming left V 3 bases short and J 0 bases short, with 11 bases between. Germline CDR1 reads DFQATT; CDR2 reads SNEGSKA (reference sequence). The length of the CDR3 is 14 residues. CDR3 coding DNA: TGCAGTGCTAGTTCGGAGGTAGCTAACTATGGCTACACCTTC. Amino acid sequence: CSASSEVANYGYTF.

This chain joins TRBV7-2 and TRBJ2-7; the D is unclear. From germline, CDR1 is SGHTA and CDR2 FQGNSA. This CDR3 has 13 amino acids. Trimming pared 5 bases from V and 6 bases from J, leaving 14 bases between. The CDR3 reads CASSLPPVSEQYF. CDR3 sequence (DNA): TGTGCCAGCAGCCTACCCCCGGTTTCCGAGCAGTACTTC.

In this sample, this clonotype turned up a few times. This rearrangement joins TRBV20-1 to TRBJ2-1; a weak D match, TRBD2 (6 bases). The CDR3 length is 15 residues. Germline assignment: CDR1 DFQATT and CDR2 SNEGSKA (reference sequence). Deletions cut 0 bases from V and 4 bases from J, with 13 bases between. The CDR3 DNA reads TGCAGTGCTAGAGAGGCGGGGCAGTTATACAATGAGCAGTTCTTC. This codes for CSAREAGQLYNEQFF.